Listed below are T cell receptor beta chains from one sample, sequenced in a study of blood T cell repertoires in COVID-19. Assay used: immunoSEQ multiplex PCR; TCRdb lists only in-frame clones, some missing. The table lists around 170,000 clones, around 86% of them singletons. The sample taken for sequencing was peripheral blood. The receptor source for this set is a woman aged 70-85 years with COVID-19, enrolled during active disease. Both conserved end residues are part of each CDR3. The D gene is left open where the match is weak. Part of the rows lack a size; the others show once, few, many or a class for expanded clones.

>TRBJ2-6|NA|NA|TRBV28
TGTGGTCTGGTGGGCCCCTCAAAGGCCGCCCCAACCCCGCTCTCTGGGGCCAACGTCCTGACTTTC
CGLVGPSKAAPTPLSGANVLTF
>TRBJ2-5|NA|TRBD1|TRBV5-1
TGCGCCACCTCACAGGGGACAGGCCAAGAGACCCAGTACTTC
CATSQGTGQETQYF
>TRBJ2-1|NA|NA|TRBV21-1
TGTGCCAGTCCCACGGGTAGGGGAAAACTTAATGAGCAGTTCTTC
CASPTGRGKLNEQFF
>TRBJ2-7|NA|NA|TRBV28
TGTGCCAGCAAGAAAACTGGGGAGTCGCGGGGTGAGCAGTACTTC
CASKKTGESRGEQYF
>TRBJ2-1|NA|TRBD1|TRBV9
TGTGCCAGCAGCGCCTCGACAGGGATAACGGGAGAGCAGTTCTTC
CASSASTGITGEQFF
>TRBJ2-1|once|TRBD2|TRBV24-1
TGTGCCACGGGGATAACTAGCGGGGTTTACAATGAGCAGTTCTTC
CATGITSGVYNEQFF
>TRBJ2-2|NA|NA|TRBV19
TGTGCCAGTAGTACAAAGACACAGAACACCGGGGAGCTGTTTTTT
CASSTKTQNTGELFF
>TRBJ1-2|NA|NA|TRBV27
TGTGCCAGCAGCGTCACAGGTTTTCATGGCTACACCTTC
CASSVTGFHGYTF
>TRBJ1-4|NA|NA|TRBV28
TGTGCCACCCTCGGAGGGGCGGTTAATGAAAAACTGTTTTTT
CATLGGAVNEKLFF
>TRBJ1-5|NA|TRBD1|TRBV7-8
TGTGCCAGCAGCCCTGGACAGGGGGTAAGCGGCAATCAGCCCCAGCATTTT
CASSPGQGVSGNQPQHF
>TRBJ2-1|NA|TRBD2|TRBV19
TGTGCCAGTAGTATAAAGGGCCACTCCGGACTAGCGGGGGGTCGCTCCTACAATGAGCAGTTCTTC
CASSIKGHSGLAGGRSYNEQFF
>TRBJ2-1|NA|NA|TRBV19
TGTGCCAGTACCCCCCAGCGGAGATCCTACAATGAGCAGTTCTTC
CASTPQRRSYNEQFF
>TRBJ2-5|NA|NA|TRBV5-1
TGCGCCAGCAGCTTCGACAGTACAGAGACCCAGTACTTC
CASSFDSTETQYF
>TRBJ2-7|NA|TRBD2|TRBV28
TGTGCCGTTGAGCGGGAGGCTTACGAGCAGTACTTC
CAVEREAYEQYF
>TRBJ2-6|NA|TRBD1|TRBV27
TGTGCCAGCAGTTTAAGGGACAGGGCCCACTCTGGGGCCAACGTCCTGACTTTC
CASSLRDRAHSGANVLTF
>TRBJ2-1|NA|NA|TRBV5-6
TGTGCCAGCAGCTTGAATTGGCTCAATGAGCAGTTCTTC
CASSLNWLNEQFF
>TRBJ1-2|NA|NA|TRBV29-1
TGCAGCGTTGAATGGGAGGGTGCAGGGGATGGCTACACCTTC
CSVEWEGAGDGYTF
>TRBJ1-1|NA|NA|TRBV7-2
TGTGCCAGCAGCTTACAGACAGTCTCAACTGAAGCTTTCTTT
CASSLQTVSTEAFF
>TRBJ2-2|NA|NA|TRBV21-1
TGTGCCAGCAGCCCCGGGCCTAGCGGCACCGGGGAGCTGTTTTTT
CASSPGPSGTGELFF
>TRBJ2-7|NA|NA|TRBV6-5
TGTGCCAGCAGTCCCGGCCGGGGGAGCTACGAGCAGTACTTC
CASSPGRGSYEQYF
>TRBJ1-6|NA|NA|TRBV7-2
TGTGCCAGCAGCTTAACGACGAGGAATTCACCCCTCCACTTT
CASSLTTRNSPLHF
>TRBJ2-1|NA|TRBD1|TRBV24-1
TGTGCCACCAGTGATTCGACAGGGAGCTCCTACAATGAGCAGTTCTTC
CATSDSTGSSYNEQFF